This TCR beta chain was captured by sequencing in a study of vaccination and CD4 T cells after COVID-19. Described treatment: roughly 10-day PBMC culture with coronavirus spike peptide pools or control peptides (ViraFEST assay). With regard to this clonotype: What it recognizes is unknown.

The study sequenced cultured CD4+ T cell DNA using the Oncomine TCR Beta short-read assay. TCRdb re-derived calls from the PCR reads in MiXCR, one entry per CDR3 protein. The sample has more than 10,000 distinct CDR3 sequences, roughly four fifths seen once; the top ten hold 20% to 25%. V shed 8 bases and J shed 6 bases, with 11 bases lying between them. CDR1 and CDR2 from the germline V gene are MNHNS and SASEGT. This CDR3 region has 13 residues. Material: CD4+ T cells from blood, cultured in vitro. The gene calls are TRBV6-1 and TRBJ1-6, with no clear D. The TCR sequence derives from a human donor who had recovered from COVID-19. The CDR3 DNA reads as TGTGCCAGCGAGAGGGCGGGTAATTCACCCCTCCACTTT. As protein: CASERAGNSPLHF.